This T cell receptor (beta chain) was captured in a study of blood T cells in healthy people across ages. Primers used in a second PCR of about 7 to 11 cycles were a sample-barcoded 5' primer and a J-beta primer mix. TCRdb processed the 5' RACE reads anew with MiXCR; each CDR3 protein has one entry. The profile shows fewer than 800,000 distinct CDR3 sequences, approximately 25% of them singletons. Each sample had at least 6.5 million PBMCs isolated. This CDR3 is built from 14 residues. Germline CDR1 SQVTM, CDR2 ANQGSEA. Trimming shortened V by 3 bases and J by 2 bases, and 13 bases separated the two germline ends. These data also featured in a second study, about T cells of mothers and their children.

This sequence was found in a boy aged 10-17 years in good health. Source material: blood. This chain links TRBV29-1 with TRBJ2-5; perhaps TRBD2 as D (5 bases). CDR3 in amino acids: CSVDRSRTQETQYF. The CDR3 coding sequence is TGCAGCGTTGATCGGTCCAGGACTCAAGAGACCCAGTACTTC.